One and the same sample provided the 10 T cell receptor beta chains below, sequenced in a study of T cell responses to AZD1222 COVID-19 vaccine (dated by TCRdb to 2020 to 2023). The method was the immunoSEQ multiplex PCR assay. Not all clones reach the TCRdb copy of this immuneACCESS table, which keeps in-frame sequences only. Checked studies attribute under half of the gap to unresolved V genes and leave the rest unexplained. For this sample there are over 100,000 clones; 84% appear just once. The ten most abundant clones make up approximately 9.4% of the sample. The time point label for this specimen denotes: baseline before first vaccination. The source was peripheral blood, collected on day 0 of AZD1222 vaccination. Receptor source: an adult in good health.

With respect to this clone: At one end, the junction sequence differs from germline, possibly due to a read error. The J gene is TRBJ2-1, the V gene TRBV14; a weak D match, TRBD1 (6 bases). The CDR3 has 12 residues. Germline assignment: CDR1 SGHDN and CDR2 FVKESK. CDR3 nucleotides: TGTGCCAGCAGGCAAGGGGGTAATGAGCAGTTCTTC. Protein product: CASRQGGNEQFF.

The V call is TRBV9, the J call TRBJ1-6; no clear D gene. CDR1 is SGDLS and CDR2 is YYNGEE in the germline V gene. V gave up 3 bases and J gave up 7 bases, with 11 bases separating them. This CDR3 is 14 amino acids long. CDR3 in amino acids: CASSGTVGNSPLHF. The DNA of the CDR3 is TGTGCCAGCAGCGGGACCGTGGGGAATTCACCCCTCCACTTT.

The DNA of the CDR3 is TGTGCCAGCAGCCAGGGGGGGTGGGACGGCAATCAGCCCCAGCATTTT. Protein sequence: CASSQGGWDGNQPQHF. The rearrangement uses TRBV4-2 and TRBJ1-5; possibly TRBD1 for D (5 bases). Between the trimmed V and J ends, which lost 3 bases and 2 bases, there was a span of 14 bases. CDR3 length: 16 residues. CDR1 and CDR2 from the germline V gene are LGHNA and YNFKEQ.

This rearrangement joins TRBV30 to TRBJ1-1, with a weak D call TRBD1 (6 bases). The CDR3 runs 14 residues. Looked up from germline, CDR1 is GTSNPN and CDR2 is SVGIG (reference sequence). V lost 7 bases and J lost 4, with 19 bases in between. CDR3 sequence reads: CASTHGRGVTEAFF. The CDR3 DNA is TGTGCCTCTACCCACGGCAGGGGTGTCACTGAAGCTTTCTTT.

DNA of the CDR3: TGTGCCACTCCCGGGACAGGGGGGATCACCGGGGAGCTGTTTTTT. Translating gives CATPGTGGITGELFF. The chain combines TRBV10-3 with TRBJ2-2, with 11 bases that match TRBD1. CDR3 length: 15 residues. Trimming at V came to 10 bases and at J to 4 bases, leaving 8 bases not matched to a gene. In germline, CDR1 is ENHRY, CDR2 SYGVKD.

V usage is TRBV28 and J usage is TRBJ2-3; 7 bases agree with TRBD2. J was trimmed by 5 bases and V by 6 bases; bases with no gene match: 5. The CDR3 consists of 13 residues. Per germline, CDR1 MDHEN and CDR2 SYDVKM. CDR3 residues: CASRREYVDTQYF. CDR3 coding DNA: TGTGCCAGCAGGCGGGAGTACGTAGATACGCAGTATTTT.

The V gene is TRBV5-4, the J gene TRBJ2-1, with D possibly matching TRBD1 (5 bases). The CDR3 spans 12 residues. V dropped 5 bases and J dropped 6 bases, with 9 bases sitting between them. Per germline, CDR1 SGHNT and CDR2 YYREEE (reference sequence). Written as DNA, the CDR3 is TGTGCCAGCAGTGACAGAGCCAATGAGCAGTTCTTC. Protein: CASSDRANEQFF.

This CDR3 reads CASRPPYTSSYEQYF. As DNA, the CDR3 is TGTGCCAGCAGACCTCCGTACACGAGCTCCTACGAGCAGTACTTC. V usage is TRBV28 and J usage is TRBJ2-7; no firm D call. Trimming stripped 6 bases from V and 0 bases from J, with 15 bases between. This CDR3 spans 15 amino acids. In germline, CDR1 is MDHEN, CDR2 SYDVKM.

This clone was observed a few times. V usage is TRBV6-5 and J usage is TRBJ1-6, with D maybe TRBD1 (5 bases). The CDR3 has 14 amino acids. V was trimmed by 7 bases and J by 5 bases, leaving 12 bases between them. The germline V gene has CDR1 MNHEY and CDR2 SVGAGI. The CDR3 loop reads CASIRGGHNSPLHF. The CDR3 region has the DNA TGTGCCAGCATACGGGGGGGACATAATTCACCCCTCCACTTT.

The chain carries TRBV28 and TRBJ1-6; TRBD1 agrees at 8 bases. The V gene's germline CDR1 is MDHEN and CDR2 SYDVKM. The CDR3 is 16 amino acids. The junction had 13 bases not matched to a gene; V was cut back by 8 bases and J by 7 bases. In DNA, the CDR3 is TGTGCCAGCGGGGGTTTTGGGGGACAGGCAAATTCACCCCTCCACTTT. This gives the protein CASGGFGGQANSPLHF.